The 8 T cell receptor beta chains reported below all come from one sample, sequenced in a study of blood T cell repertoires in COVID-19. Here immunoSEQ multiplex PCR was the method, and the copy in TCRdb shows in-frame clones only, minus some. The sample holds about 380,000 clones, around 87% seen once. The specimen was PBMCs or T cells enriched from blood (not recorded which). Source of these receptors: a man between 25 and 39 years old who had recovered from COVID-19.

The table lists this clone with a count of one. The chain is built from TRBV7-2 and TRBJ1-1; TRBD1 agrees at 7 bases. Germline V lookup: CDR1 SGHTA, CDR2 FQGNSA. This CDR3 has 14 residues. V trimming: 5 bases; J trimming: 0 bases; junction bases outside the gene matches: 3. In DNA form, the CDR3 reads TGTGCCAGCAGCAAGGGACAGTTGAACACTGAAGCTTTCTTT. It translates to CASSKGQLNTEAFF. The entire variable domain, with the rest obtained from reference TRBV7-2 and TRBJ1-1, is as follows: GAGVSQSPSNKVTEKGKDVELRCDPISGHTALYWYRQSLGQGLEFLIYFQGNSAPDKSGLPSDRFSAERTGGSVSTLTIQRTQQEDSAVYLCASSKGQLNTEAFFGQGTRLTVV.

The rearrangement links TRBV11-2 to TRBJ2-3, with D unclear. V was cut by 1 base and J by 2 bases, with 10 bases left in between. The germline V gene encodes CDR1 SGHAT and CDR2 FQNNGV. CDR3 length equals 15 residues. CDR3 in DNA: TGTGCCAGCAGCTTAGTTCCGGTGCACACAGATACGCAGTATTTT. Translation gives CASSLVPVHTDTQYF.

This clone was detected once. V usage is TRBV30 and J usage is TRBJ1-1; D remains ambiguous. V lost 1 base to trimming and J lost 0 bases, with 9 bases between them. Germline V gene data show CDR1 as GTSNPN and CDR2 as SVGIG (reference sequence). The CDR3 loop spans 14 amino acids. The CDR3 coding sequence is TGTGCCTGGAGTGCCCTCTCTTTGAACACTGAAGCTTTCTTT. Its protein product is CAWSALSLNTEAFF.

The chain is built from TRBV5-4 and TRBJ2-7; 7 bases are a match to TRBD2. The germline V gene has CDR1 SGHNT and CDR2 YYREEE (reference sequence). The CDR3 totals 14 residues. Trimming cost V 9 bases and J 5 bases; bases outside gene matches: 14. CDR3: CATVAAGRAHEQYF. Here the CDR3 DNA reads TGTGCCACCGTAGCGGCAGGGAGGGCCCACGAGCAGTACTTC.

The CDR3 DNA follows: TGTGCCAGCATAGGTAGACTCGATGTGAACACTGAAGCTTTCTTT. It translates to CASIGRLDVNTEAFF. V and J are TRBV6-5 and TRBJ1-1; D not resolved. V gave up 7 bases and J gave up 0 bases, with 15 bases separating them. The germline V gene has CDR1 MNHEY and CDR2 SVGAGI. CDR3 length: 15 residues.

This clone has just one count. The CDR3 nucleotides are TGTGCCAGCAGAGCCGGACAGGGGGTTCATGGGGTCGGCTACACCTTC. As protein: CASRAGQGVHGVGYTF. The V and J genes are TRBV2 and TRBJ1-2; TRBD1 aligns across 10 bases. Looked up from germline, CDR1 is SNHLY and CDR2 is FYNNEI. The V gene end was trimmed by 6 bases and the J gene end by 8 bases; junction bases not matched to a gene: 15. The CDR3 runs 16 residues.

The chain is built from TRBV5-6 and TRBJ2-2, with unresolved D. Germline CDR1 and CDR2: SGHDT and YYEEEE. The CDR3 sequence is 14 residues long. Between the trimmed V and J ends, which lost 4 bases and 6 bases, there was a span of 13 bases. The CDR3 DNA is TGTGCCAGCAGCCTCCAGGTAAAGGCCGGGGAGCTGTTTTTT. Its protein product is CASSLQVKAGELFF.

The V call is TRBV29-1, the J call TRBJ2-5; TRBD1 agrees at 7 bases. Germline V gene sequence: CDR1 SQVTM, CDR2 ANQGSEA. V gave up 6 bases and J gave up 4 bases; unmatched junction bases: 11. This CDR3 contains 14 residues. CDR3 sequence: CSVHRGAAGETQYF. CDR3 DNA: TGCAGCGTCCACAGGGGAGCGGCCGGAGAGACCCAGTACTTC.